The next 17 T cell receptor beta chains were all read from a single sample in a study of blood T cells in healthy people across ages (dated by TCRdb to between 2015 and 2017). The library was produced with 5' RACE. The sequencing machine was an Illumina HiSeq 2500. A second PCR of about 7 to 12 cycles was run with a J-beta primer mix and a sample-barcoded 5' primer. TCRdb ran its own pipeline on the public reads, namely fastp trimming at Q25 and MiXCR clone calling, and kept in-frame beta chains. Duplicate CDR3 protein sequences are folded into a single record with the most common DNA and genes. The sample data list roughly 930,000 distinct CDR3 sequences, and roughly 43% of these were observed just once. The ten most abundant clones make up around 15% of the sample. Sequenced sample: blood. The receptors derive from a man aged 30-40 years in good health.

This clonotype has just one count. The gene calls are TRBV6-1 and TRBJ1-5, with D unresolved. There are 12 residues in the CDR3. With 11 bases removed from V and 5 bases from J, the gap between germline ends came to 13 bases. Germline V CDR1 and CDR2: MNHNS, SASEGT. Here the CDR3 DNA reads TGTGCCCCAAACAGCAATTATCAGCCCCAGCATTTT. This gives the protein CAPNSNYQPQHF.

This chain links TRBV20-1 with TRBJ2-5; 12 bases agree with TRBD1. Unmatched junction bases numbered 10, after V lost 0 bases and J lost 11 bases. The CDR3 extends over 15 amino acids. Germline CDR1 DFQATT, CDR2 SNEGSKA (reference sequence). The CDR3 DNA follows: TGCAGTGCTAGAGATGGGGGACAGGGGGCGCGTGAGCAGTACTTC. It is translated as CSARDGGQGAREQYF.

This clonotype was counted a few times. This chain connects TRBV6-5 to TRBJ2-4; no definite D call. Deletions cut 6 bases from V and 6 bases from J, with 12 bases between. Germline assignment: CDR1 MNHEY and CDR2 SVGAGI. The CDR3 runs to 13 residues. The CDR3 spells CASSSSRGNIQYF. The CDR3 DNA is TGTGCCAGCAGCTCGTCCCGCGGAAACATTCAGTACTTC.

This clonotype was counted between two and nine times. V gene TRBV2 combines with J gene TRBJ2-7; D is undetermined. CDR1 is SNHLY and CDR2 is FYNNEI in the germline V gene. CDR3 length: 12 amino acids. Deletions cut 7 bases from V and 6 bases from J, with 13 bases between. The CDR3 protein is CASIGPMGEQYF. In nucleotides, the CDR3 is TGTGCCAGCATTGGACCGATGGGCGAGCAGTACTTC.

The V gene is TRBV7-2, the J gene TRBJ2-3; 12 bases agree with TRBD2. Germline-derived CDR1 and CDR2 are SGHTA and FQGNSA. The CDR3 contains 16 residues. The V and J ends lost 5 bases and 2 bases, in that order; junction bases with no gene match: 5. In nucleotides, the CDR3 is TGTGCCAGCAGCCTACTAGCGGGGGGCCACACAGATACGCAGTATTTT. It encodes CASSLLAGGHTDTQYF.

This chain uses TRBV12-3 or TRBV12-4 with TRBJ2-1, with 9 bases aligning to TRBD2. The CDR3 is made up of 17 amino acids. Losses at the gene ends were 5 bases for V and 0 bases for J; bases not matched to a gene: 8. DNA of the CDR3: TGTGCCAGCAGTCACGGGACTAGCAGACCCTCCTACAATGAGCAGTTCTTC. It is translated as CASSHGTSRPSYNEQFF.

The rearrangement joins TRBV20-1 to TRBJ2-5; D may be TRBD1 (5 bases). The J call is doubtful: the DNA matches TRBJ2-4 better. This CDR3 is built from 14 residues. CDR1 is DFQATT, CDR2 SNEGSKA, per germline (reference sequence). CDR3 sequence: CSASRQGTRNIQYF. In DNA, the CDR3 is TGCAGTGCTAGCCGGCAGGGAACCCGAAACATTCAGTACTTC.

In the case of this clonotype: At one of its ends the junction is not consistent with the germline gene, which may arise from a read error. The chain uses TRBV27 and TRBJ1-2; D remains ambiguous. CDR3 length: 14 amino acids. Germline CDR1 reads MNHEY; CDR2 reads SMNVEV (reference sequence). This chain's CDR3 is CACSLSPGRYGYTF. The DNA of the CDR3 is TGTGCCTGCAGTTTATCGCCAGGACGCTATGGCTACACCTTC.

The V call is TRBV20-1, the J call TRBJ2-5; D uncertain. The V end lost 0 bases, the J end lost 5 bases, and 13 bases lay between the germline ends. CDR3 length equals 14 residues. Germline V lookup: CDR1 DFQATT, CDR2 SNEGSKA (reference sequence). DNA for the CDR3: TGCAGTGCTAGAGATATGGTGAAGGCGGAGACCCAGTACTTC. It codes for CSARDMVKAETQYF.

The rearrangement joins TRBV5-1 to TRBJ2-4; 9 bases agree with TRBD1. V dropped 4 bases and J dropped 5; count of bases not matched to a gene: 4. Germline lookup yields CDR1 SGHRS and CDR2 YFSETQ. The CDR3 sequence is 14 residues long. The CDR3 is CASSNGQGQNIQYF. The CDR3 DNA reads TGCGCCAGCAGCAATGGACAGGGGCAAAACATTCAGTACTTC.

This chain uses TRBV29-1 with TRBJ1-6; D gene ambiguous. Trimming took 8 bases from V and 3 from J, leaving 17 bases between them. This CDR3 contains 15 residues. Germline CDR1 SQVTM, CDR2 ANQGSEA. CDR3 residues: CSLGRRPVYNSPLHF. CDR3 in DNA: TGCAGCCTTGGCCGGAGGCCAGTCTATAATTCACCCCTCCACTTT.

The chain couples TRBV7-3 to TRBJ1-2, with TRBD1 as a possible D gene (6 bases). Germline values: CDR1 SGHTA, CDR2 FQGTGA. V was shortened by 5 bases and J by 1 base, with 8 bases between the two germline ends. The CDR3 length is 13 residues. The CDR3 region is CASSEGDNYGYTF. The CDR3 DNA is TGTGCCAGCAGCGAGGGGGATAACTATGGCTACACCTTC.

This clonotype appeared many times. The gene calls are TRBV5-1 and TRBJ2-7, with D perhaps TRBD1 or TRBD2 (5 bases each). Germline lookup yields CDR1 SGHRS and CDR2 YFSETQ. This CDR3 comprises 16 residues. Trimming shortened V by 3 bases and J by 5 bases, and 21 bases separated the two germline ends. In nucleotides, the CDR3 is TGCGCCAGCAGCTCAGCTGGGGGTATGGCCTACGACGAGCAGTACTTC. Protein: CASSSAGGMAYDEQYF.

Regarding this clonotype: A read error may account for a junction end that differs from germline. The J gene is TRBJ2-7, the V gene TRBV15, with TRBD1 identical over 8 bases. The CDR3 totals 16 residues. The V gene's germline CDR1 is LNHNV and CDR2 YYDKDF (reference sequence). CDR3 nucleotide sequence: TGTGCCACCAGCGGAGATTGGGACAGGAACTCCTACGAGCAGTACTTC. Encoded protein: CATSGDWDRNSYEQYF.

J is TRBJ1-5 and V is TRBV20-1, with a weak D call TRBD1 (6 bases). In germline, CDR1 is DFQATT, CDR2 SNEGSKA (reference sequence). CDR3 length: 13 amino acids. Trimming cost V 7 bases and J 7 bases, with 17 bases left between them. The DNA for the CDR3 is TGCAGTGGGATGGGGGGCTTCGGACAGCCCCAGCATTTT. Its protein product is CSGMGGFGQPQHF.

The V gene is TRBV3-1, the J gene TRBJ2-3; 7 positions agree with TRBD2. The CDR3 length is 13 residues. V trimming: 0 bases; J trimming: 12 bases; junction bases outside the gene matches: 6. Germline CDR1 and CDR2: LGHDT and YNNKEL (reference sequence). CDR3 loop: CASSQELAKAQYF. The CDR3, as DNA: TGTGCCAGCAGCCAAGAACTAGCGAAGGCTCAGTATTTT.

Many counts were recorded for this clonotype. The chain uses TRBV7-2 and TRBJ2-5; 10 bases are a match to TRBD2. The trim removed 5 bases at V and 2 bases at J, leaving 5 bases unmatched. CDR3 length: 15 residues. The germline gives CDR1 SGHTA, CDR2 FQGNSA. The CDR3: CASSDLTSGQETQYF. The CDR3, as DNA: TGTGCCAGCAGCGACCTGACTAGCGGGCAAGAGACCCAGTACTTC.